Listed here are 15 T cell receptor beta chains from one sample, sequenced in a study of blood T cell repertoires in COVID-19. Using immunoSEQ multiplex PCR, the repertoire was profiled, and TCRdb retains in-frame clones only, with some absent. The table lists under 250,000 clones, almost 90% of them singletons. Sequences were obtained from peripheral blood. The receptors here all came from a man older than 75 with acute or convalescent COVID-19.

The chain employs TRBV7-2 and TRBJ1-2, with 10 bases lining up with TRBD1. CDR1 SGHTA and CDR2 FQGNSA come from the germline V gene. The V segment lost 5 bases and the J segment 4 bases; nucleotides outside the gene matches: 7. The CDR3 has 15 amino acids. In DNA form, the CDR3 reads TGTGCCAGCAGCACACAAGGGGACAGGGGCTATGGCTACACCTTC. Amino acid sequence: CASSTQGDRGYGYTF.

This chain uses TRBV7-9 with TRBJ1-2; D gene uncertain. The CDR3 contains 14 residues. The germline CDR1 and CDR2 sequences are SEHNR and FQNEAQ (reference sequence). V dropped 0 bases and J dropped 2 bases, with 7 bases sitting between them. In DNA form, the CDR3 reads TGTGCCAGCAGCTTAGCGCCGGGAAACTATGGCTACACCTTC. Amino acids: CASSLAPGNYGYTF.

This rearrangement joins TRBV7-9 to TRBJ2-3; D is possibly TRBD1 (5 bases). Looked up from germline, CDR1 is SEHNR and CDR2 is FQNEAQ (reference sequence). Trimming took off 2 bases at V and 0 bases at J, with 12 bases between the two ends. This CDR3 region has 16 residues. CDR3 sequence: CASSLLGQISTDTQYF. CDR3 coding DNA: TGTGCCAGCAGCTTACTAGGACAAATAAGCACAGATACGCAGTATTTT.

This chain connects TRBV19 to TRBJ1-5; a possible D gene is TRBD1 (6 bases). Germline CDR1 reads LNHDA; CDR2 reads SQIVND (reference sequence). Between the trimmed V and J ends, which lost 4 bases and 4 bases, there was a span of 23 bases. The CDR3 runs to 18 residues. CDR3 in amino acids: CASSNVSQSQGRNQPQHF. CDR3 nucleotides: TGTGCCAGTAGTAACGTCTCGCAGTCACAGGGCAGGAATCAGCCCCAGCATTTT.

This clone showed up just once. The chain employs TRBV2 and TRBJ2-5; TRBD2 matches at 7 bases. Germline V gives CDR1 SNHLY, CDR2 FYNNEI. The CDR3 is made up of 14 amino acids. Trimming took 3 bases from V and 4 from J; bases not matched to a gene: 5. CDR3 loop: CASSEGTIGETQYF. The CDR3 DNA sequence: TGTGCCAGCAGTGAGGGGACTATAGGAGAGACCCAGTACTTC.

The chain joins TRBV2 to TRBJ1-2; 11 nucleotides align to TRBD1. V dropped 0 bases and J dropped 4; count of bases not matched to a gene: 4. The CDR3 consists of 16 residues. From germline, CDR1 is SNHLY and CDR2 FYNNEI. CDR3 residues: CASSEARTGGVYGYTF. CDR3 coding DNA: TGTGCCAGCAGTGAAGCGCGGACAGGGGGCGTCTATGGCTACACCTTC.

The chain uses TRBV4-1 and TRBJ1-5; D remains ambiguous. The ends were cut back, 0 bases at V and 6 bases at J, with 15 bases in the middle. The CDR3 has 16 residues. Germline V CDR1 and CDR2: MGHRA, YSYEKL. This CDR3 is CASSQDSVTGVQPQHF. CDR3 DNA: TGCGCCAGCAGCCAAGATTCGGTGACGGGAGTTCAGCCCCAGCATTTT.

The chain recombines TRBV29-1 with TRBJ1-1; 7 bases match TRBD1. V lost 3 bases to trimming and J lost 1 base; unmatched junction nucleotides: 2. Germline loops: CDR1 SQVTM, CDR2 ANQGSEA. The CDR3 runs to 13 residues. CDR3 coding DNA: TGCAGCGTTGAGCGGACAGGGAACACTGAAGCTTTCTTT. Its protein is CSVERTGNTEAFF.

The chain couples TRBV29-1 to TRBJ2-3; a possible D gene is TRBD2 (6 bases). The germline V gene encodes CDR1 SQVTM and CDR2 ANQGSEA. The CDR3 loop spans 12 amino acids. V was trimmed by 6 bases and J by 1 base, leaving 8 bases between them. Here the CDR3 reads CSVQRGTDTQYF. CDR3 nucleotides: TGCAGCGTCCAGCGGGGCACAGATACGCAGTATTTT.

The chain joins TRBV7-9 to TRBJ1-1; TRBD1 might be the D (5 bases). Trimming pared 5 bases from V and 8 bases from J, leaving 12 bases between. Germline loops: CDR1 SEHNR, CDR2 FQNEAQ (reference sequence). The CDR3 is 12 residues long. CDR3 protein: CASSPGGYEAFF. The DNA for the CDR3 is TGTGCCAGCAGCCCGGGGGGGTACGAAGCTTTCTTT.

The V call is TRBV5-6, the J call TRBJ2-1, with TRBD1 matching 8 bases. Per germline, CDR1 SGHDT and CDR2 YYEEEE. The CDR3 consists of 13 residues. Trimming cost V 1 base and J 6 bases; bases outside gene matches: 0. CDR3 coding DNA: TGTGCCAGCAGCTTGACAGGGGGCAATGAGCAGTTCTTC. Protein sequence: CASSLTGGNEQFF.

The table lists this clone with a count of one. The chain combines TRBV19 with TRBJ1-4; 10 bases are shared with TRBD1. CDR1 is LNHDA and CDR2 is SQIVND in the germline V gene (reference sequence). Trimming cost V 3 bases and J 6 bases; bases outside gene matches: 4. The CDR3 length is 15 residues. As DNA, the CDR3 is TGTGCCAGTAGTATCCCCGGGACAGGGGATGAAAAACTGTTTTTT. Translated, it gives CASSIPGTGDEKLFF.

This chain connects TRBV7-2 to TRBJ2-1; weak D call: TRBD1 (6 bases). From germline, CDR1 is SGHTA and CDR2 FQGNSA. Trimming left V 0 bases short and J 2 bases short, with 8 bases between. This CDR3 has 15 amino acids. CDR3 region: CASSLAQGTYNEQFF. The CDR3 DNA sequence: TGTGCCAGCAGCTTAGCACAGGGAACCTACAATGAGCAGTTCTTC.

The rearrangement links TRBV4-3 to TRBJ1-1; D gene uncertain. The germline V gene encodes CDR1 LGHNA and CDR2 YSLEER. The CDR3 loop spans 12 amino acids. The V end lost 4 bases, the J end lost 8 bases, and 11 bases lay between the germline ends. CDR3 region: CASSRLGGEAFF. The DNA of the CDR3 is TGCGCCAGCAGCCGCCTAGGTGGGGAAGCTTTCTTT.

The chain recombines TRBV4-2 with TRBJ1-2, with D perhaps TRBD1 (6 bases). CDR1 and CDR2 from the germline V gene are LGHNA and YNFKEQ. The ends were cut back, 4 bases at V and 2 bases at J, with 11 bases in the middle. The CDR3 runs 14 residues. CDR3 coding DNA: TGTGCCAGCAGCCCACAGACAGGAAACTATGGCTACACCTTC. Translating gives CASSPQTGNYGYTF.